This TCR beta chain was identified during a study of Graves' ophthalmopathy and Graves' hyperthyroidism (dated by TCRdb to the late 2010s). Background for the entire study: Peripheral blood was collected at initial diagnosis, prior to any treatment. The study used signatures of the TCR beta repertoire to tell Graves' ophthalmopathy apart from Graves' hyperthyroidism and to predict which patients would progress to ophthalmopathy. In total, under 150 blood samples were TCR-sequenced: 40 to 45 ophthalmopathy, about 75 hyperthyroidism and roughly 17 hyperthyroidism-to-ophthalmopathy patients. A discovery set of about 99 patients (approximately 45 ophthalmopathy, just over 55 stable hyperthyroidism) was enrolled to explore V-J signatures distinguishing ophthalmopathy from hyperthyroidism. An independent validation cohort was composed of approximately 18 hyperthyroidism patients and 17 patients who later progressed from hyperthyroidism to ophthalmopathy. T-cell repertoires of thyroid tissue and blood were compared in more than 5 hyperthyroidism patients. After sampling, hyperthyroidism patients received methimazole starting at 30 mg daily, and ophthalmopathy patients received high-dose intravenous methylprednisolone. Overall study outcomes, separate from this receptor: No statistical method was used to set the sample size in advance, and the investigators knew which group each participant was assigned to. Most expanded thyroid clonotypes with frequency above 0.001 were also detected in blood, suggesting blood repertoires may reflect the thyroid immune response. In validation, the model predicted ophthalmopathy progression with more than 70% sensitivity and around 72% specificity; eleven to twelve predicted patients were CT-confirmed with GO in a median of about 6.1 months. In cross-validation, the 13-signature model distinguished ophthalmopathy from stable hyperthyroidism with approximately 88% sensitivity and approximately 81% specificity, and in the test set the corresponding values were about 80% and 75%.

For repertoire sequencing, the TCR beta CDR3 regions were amplified from RNA transcripts. HTBI primers and the Qiagen OneStep RT-PCR kit were used in a first-round RT-PCR, which was followed by a second-round multiplex PCR, size selection and purification. Sequencing of the libraries was carried out on an Illumina HiSeq2000 in paired-end mode with 100 bp reads. As for the authors' bioinformatics: SOAPnuke was used to process the reads, removing any read that contained adapters or uncalled bases, had a mean Phred below 15, or lacked an exact match to the constant primer or identifier. COPE v1.2.5 was used to merge the high-quality paired reads. Clonotypes were defined as unique nucleotide sequences and were aligned to IMGT TRB V, D and J references using MiTCR v1.1. The analysis was limited to V-J combinations with a frequency above 0.0001, which together covered approximately 99% of the repertoires. For each V-J combination, a TCR clonal expansion and chaos score was defined as the ratio of F50 clonal expansion to chaos observed in the TCRdist matrix. Features were reduced by Welch's t-statistics and random forest to around 13 V-J combinations, which fed a naive Bayes classifier. The similarity between thyroid and blood repertoires was quantified using the Morisita-Horn index. TCRdb's own reprocessing of the public reads used fastp at Q25 and MiXCR and kept productive beta chains. Merged by CDR3 protein, the rows form single entries marked with the most common genes and DNA. None of the V and J calls come from the authors' own analysis; TCRdb made them. This sample holds hundreds of thousands of distinct CDR3 sequences; more than 40% were observed only once. Together, the top ten hold roughly 3.5% of the sample.

V gives up 3 bases and J gives up 3 bases, and the segment between their germline ends measures 5 bases. CDR1 and CDR2, looked up from the germline V gene (reference sequence), are DFQATT and SNEGSKA. The CDR3 measures 11 amino acids from cysteine to phenylalanine. Of all the DNA, just the CDR3 is kept, 33 bases in frame from base 1. Worth noting for this clonotype: It lacks a known antigen. A single base separates this from a much larger clone, so it may be a read error.

Ophthalmopathy patients had moderately to severely active disease, Clinical Activity Score of at least 3, NOSPECS grade of at least 4, and disease duration under 3 months. Patients with other autoimmune diseases, uncontrolled infections, pregnancy or lactation were excluded. Clinical symptoms, serum thyroxine, TRAb, thyroid ultrasound and orbital computed tomography formed the basis of the diagnosis. Using Ficoll-Paque density gradient centrifugation, PBMCs were isolated from 10 ml of fresh peripheral blood. Total RNA was extracted with Trizol reagent and quality-checked on an Agilent 2100 Bioanalyzer.

Recombination connected TRBV20-1 to TRBJ1-2; no D gene is confidently identified. The specimen was peripheral blood. The sequence derives from an adult man with Graves' ophthalmopathy. Here is the DNA: TGCAGTGCTAGTTGGGACTATGGCTACACCTTC. This gives the protein CSASWDYGYTF.